This T cell receptor (beta chain) was recorded in a study of regulatory T cells in long-lasting Graves disease. Study at large: Recently diagnosed Graves' patients had received antithyroid drugs for under 3 months. General study findings and limits: Authors noted too few samples as a limitation.

The length of the CDR3 is 13 residues. Trimming at V came to 0 bases and at J to 5 bases, leaving 0 bases not matched to a gene. CDR1 MNHEY and CDR2 SVGAGI come from the germline V gene. This clonotype was seen at least ten times. What it recognizes is unknown. Time point noted: newly diagnosed GD, antithyroid drugs for less than 3 months. PBMCs were the source of the RNA used for TCR sequencing. HTBI primers from iRepertoire and Arm-PCR of CDR3 regions yielded the TCR beta libraries. TCRdb reprocessed the multiplex PCR reads via MiXCR and lists one record per CDR3 protein. The top ten hold around a quarter of the sample, which has about 530,000 distinct CDR3 sequences, about 16% seen once. These data were likewise used in another study, on T cells in Graves' hyperthyroidism and ophthalmopathy. From that paper: Carried out on the TCR CDR3, a first-round RT-PCR used the HTBI primer set.

Sequenced material: peripheral blood mononuclear cells (PBMCs), taken at new diagnosis, from a patient treated with antithyroid drugs. The TCR was taken from a woman in her forties or fifties with Graves disease. The J gene is TRBJ2-5, the V gene TRBV6-5, with 7 positions matching TRBD2. The CDR3 sequence: CASSYSGGETQYF. CDR3 nucleotides: TGTGCCAGCAGTTACTCGGGGGGGGAGACCCAGTACTTC.